One and the same sample provided the 32 T cell receptor beta chains below, sequenced in a study of T cell repertoires in cytomegalovirus infection. TCRdb independently ran MiXCR on the reads; one entry per CDR3 protein. The table lists roughly 300,000 distinct CDR3 sequences, about 26% of them singletons. Sequencing was done on a sample of PBMCs. All receptors derive from a human donor in good health (CMV status not recorded). Some clones in this sample may be carry-over from other donors' samples.

This clonotype occurred a few times. The chain combines TRBV6-6 with TRBJ1-1; possible D gene TRBD1, 6 bases. Germline CDR1 and CDR2: MNHNY and SVGAGI (reference sequence). There are 14 residues in the CDR3. Trimming removed 2 bases from V and 1 base from J, with 8 bases in between. CDR3 coding DNA: TGTGCCAGCAGTTACGTGGGGGCGAACACTGAAGCTTTCTTT. Protein product: CASSYVGANTEAFF.

V and J are TRBV29-1 and TRBJ2-3; the match to TRBD1 covers 7 bases. The germline V gene has CDR1 SQVTM and CDR2 ANQGSEA. This CDR3 spans 14 amino acids. V lost 7 bases to trimming and J lost 0 bases; unmatched junction nucleotides: 7. The chain's CDR3 is CSDTGVFSTDTQYF. As DNA, the CDR3 is TGCAGCGATACAGGGGTCTTTAGCACAGATACGCAGTATTTT.

A few counts support this clonotype. CDR3 sequence (DNA): TGTGCCAGCAGTGAAGGAAGGAGGGAGACCCAGTACTTC. It codes for CASSEGRRETQYF. The chain combines TRBV2 with TRBJ2-5, with D tentatively TRBD2 (5 bases). The CDR3 is made up of 13 amino acids. From germline, CDR1 is SNHLY and CDR2 FYNNEI. Trimming removed 1 base from V and 5 bases from J, with 8 bases in between.

The CDR3, as DNA: TGTGCCAGCAGCTACACTAGCGGACCCTACGAGCAGTACGTC. Translation: CASSYTSGPYEQYV. The V call is TRBV7-2, the J call TRBJ2-7; 8 bases map to TRBD2. There are 14 residues in the CDR3. The germline gives CDR1 SGHTA, CDR2 FQGNSA. V shed 4 bases and J 2 bases; nucleotides not matched to a gene: 4.

This clonotype was seen ten or more times. This chain uses TRBV7-8 with TRBJ2-7; TRBD2 is a possible D gene (6 bases). Germline V CDR1 and CDR2: SGHVS, FQNEAQ. There are 14 residues in the CDR3. V was clipped by 4 bases and J by 4 bases, with 14 bases between them. The CDR3 DNA follows: TGTGCCAGCAGCTCCTACGGGAGTTCGTACGAGCAGTACTTC. Its translation is CASSSYGSSYEQYF.

This clonotype was observed many times. This chain uses TRBV7-3 with TRBJ2-2; either TRBD1 or TRBD2 may supply D (6 bases each). V dropped 5 bases and J dropped 0 bases, with 16 bases sitting between them. Germline V CDR1 and CDR2: SGHTA, FQGTGA. This CDR3 comprises 17 residues. The CDR3, as DNA: TGTGCCAGCAGCCAACTGCCGGGGGCCGCGAACACCGGGGAGCTGTTTTTT. Amino acid sequence: CASSQLPGAANTGELFF.

J is TRBJ1-5 and V is TRBV2; D unclear. Germline values: CDR1 SNHLY, CDR2 FYNNEI. CDR3 length: 14 residues. With 0 bases removed from V and 3 bases from J, the gap between germline ends came to 6 bases. CDR3 nucleotide sequence: TGTGCCAGCAGTGAAGCGGGATACAATCAGCCCCAGCATTTT. Translation gives CASSEAGYNQPQHF.

This clonotype was observed many times. The rearrangement links TRBV19 to TRBJ1-5, with D possibly TRBD1 on 6 matching bases. Trimming took 5 bases from V and 3 from J, leaving 11 bases between them. Per the germline V gene, CDR1 is LNHDA and CDR2 is SQIVND (reference sequence). This CDR3 has 14 residues. The CDR3, as DNA: TGTGCCAGTAGTGTCCGGGACAACAATCAGCCCCAGCATTTT. Its protein is CASSVRDNNQPQHF.

V usage is TRBV11-2 and J usage is TRBJ2-5, with D possibly being TRBD1 (6 bases). The CDR3 is made up of 15 amino acids. The V end lost 1 base, the J end lost 4 bases, and 13 bases lay between the germline ends. CDR1 SGHAT and CDR2 FQNNGV come from the germline V gene. CDR3 amino acids: CASSLALQGRETQYF. CDR3 nucleotides: TGTGCCAGCAGCTTAGCCCTACAGGGTAGAGAGACCCAGTACTTC.

The sample holds a few counts of this clonotype. The rearrangement joins TRBV20-1 to TRBJ2-7; 9 bases align to TRBD2. Germline V gene sequence: CDR1 DFQATT, CDR2 SNEGSKA (reference sequence). Trimming took 5 bases from V and 2 from J; bases not matched to a gene: 7. The length of the CDR3 is 14 residues. CDR3 coding DNA: TGCAGTGCTCCGACTAGCGGAACTACCTACGAGCAGTACTTC. Its translation: CSAPTSGTTYEQYF.

The table lists this clonotype with a count of one. The junction departs from germline at one end; a sequencing error may be responsible. The V gene is TRBV12-3 or TRBV12-4, the J gene TRBJ2-1; TRBD2 is a possible D gene (7 bases). The CDR3 spans 15 residues. The CDR3 region has the DNA TGTGCCAGCAGGGGGGGGGGGGCTACTTCCAATGAGCAGTGCTTC. Translated: CASRGGGATSNEQCF.

The V call is TRBV19, the J call TRBJ2-1; D remains unclear. The CDR3 has 13 amino acids. The V end was cut by 7 bases, the J end by 5 bases, with 12 bases between. The germline gives CDR1 LNHDA, CDR2 SQIVND (reference sequence). The CDR3 region is CASTPDRNNEQFF. As DNA, the CDR3 is TGTGCCAGTACCCCGGACCGAAACAATGAGCAGTTCTTC.

To note about this clonotype: One end of the junction does not line up with germline, which may come from a read error. V is TRBV5-1 and J is TRBJ2-1; 8 bases are a match to TRBD1. From germline, CDR1 is SGHRS and CDR2 YFSETQ. The CDR3 is 14 residues long. In nucleotides, the CDR3 is TGTGCCAGCAGTTTAAGAACAGGGGGCAATGAGCAGTTCTTC. Translating gives CASSLRTGGNEQFF.

The chain carries TRBV24-1 and TRBJ1-4; D possibly corresponds to TRBD1 (6 bases). CDR1 is KGHDR, CDR2 SFDVKD, per germline. The CDR3 covers 15 residues. With 4 bases removed from V and 7 bases from J, the gap between germline ends came to 15 bases. The CDR3 loop is CATSDHRADGEKLFF. In DNA form, the CDR3 reads TGTGCCACCAGTGACCACAGGGCGGACGGTGAAAAACTGTTTTTT.

CDR3 sequence reads: CAIGTGRNSPLHF. The CDR3 DNA reads TGTGCCATCGGGACAGGGCGGAATTCACCCCTCCACTTT. The gene calls are TRBV2 and TRBJ1-6; 9 positions match TRBD1. From germline, CDR1 is SNHLY and CDR2 FYNNEI. This CDR3 has 13 amino acids. Trimming cost V 10 bases and J 7 bases; bases outside gene matches: 5.

The V call is TRBV27, the J call TRBJ2-3; TRBD1 might be the D (6 bases). The CDR3 consists of 16 residues. Germline assignment: CDR1 MNHEY and CDR2 SMNVEV (reference sequence). Trimming took 5 bases from V and 2 from J, leaving 17 bases between them. For the CDR3, the DNA is TGTGCCAGCAGTCCTACAGGGTTCAGATACACAGATACGCAGTATTTT. Protein: CASSPTGFRYTDTQYF.

The gene calls are TRBV29-1 and TRBJ2-1, with D tentatively TRBD1 (5 bases). CDR1 is SQVTM and CDR2 is ANQGSEA in the germline V gene. The CDR3 sequence is 11 residues long. The V end was cut by 2 bases, the J end by 15 bases, with 14 bases between. CDR3 region: CSVESAGLLFF. The CDR3 region has the DNA TGCAGCGTTGAATCGGCAGGGTTACTGTTCTTC.

This clonotype was counted between two and nine times. The V gene is TRBV5-1, the J gene TRBJ2-7; 7 bases are a match to TRBD1. Unmatched junction bases numbered 9, after V lost 7 bases and J lost 5 bases. The CDR3 extends over 13 amino acids. CDR1 is SGHRS, CDR2 YFSETQ, per germline. The CDR3 sequence is CASRMTGYHEQYF. Here the CDR3 DNA reads TGCGCCAGCCGGATGACAGGGTACCACGAGCAGTACTTC.

This clonotype has ten or more counts. The chain carries TRBV6-1 and TRBJ2-3; 14 nucleotides align to TRBD2. This CDR3 has 17 amino acids. Germline values: CDR1 MNHNS, CDR2 SASEGT. Germline trimming cut 3 bases from V and 3 bases from J; bases unmatched to any gene: 5. CDR3 coding DNA: TGTGCCAGCAGTGAGGAGGGACTAGCGGGAGAGACAGATACGCAGTATTTT. Translated: CASSEEGLAGETDTQYF.

This clonotype was seen ten or more times. This chain joins TRBV4-1 and TRBJ1-6; D uncertain. Trimming removed 0 bases at V and 7 bases at J, with 13 bases between. The CDR3 length is 16 residues. Germline values: CDR1 MGHRA, CDR2 YSYEKL. In DNA, the CDR3 is TGCGCCAGCAGCCAAGATTTGCGGGCAAGAAATTCACCCCTCCACTTT. Translation gives CASSQDLRARNSPLHF.

For this clonotype: A junction boundary mismatches the germline segment, possibly from a read error. V is TRBV28 and J is TRBJ2-2; possibly TRBD1 for D (6 bases). Germline V lookup: CDR1 MDHEN, CDR2 SYDVKM. The CDR3 runs 15 residues. The CDR3, as DNA: TGTTCCAGCAGTTTACAGGGAACGAACACCGGGGAGCTGTTTTTT. Protein: CSSSLQGTNTGELFF.

This clonotype was detected many times. This chain uses TRBV6-1 with TRBJ1-2; TRBD1 matches at 9 bases. Germline V CDR1 and CDR2: MNHNS, SASEGT. V trimming: 5 bases; J trimming: 3 bases; junction bases outside the gene matches: 7. This CDR3 contains 15 residues. The CDR3 region has the DNA TGTGCCAGCAGTCGGGGGACAGGGCGGGACTATGGCTACACCTTC. The encoded protein is CASSRGTGRDYGYTF.

CDR3 sequence: CASTFSKQGNTIYF. The CDR3 DNA sequence: TGTGCCAGCACTTTTTCCAAACAGGGAAACACCATATATTTT. The chain employs TRBV12-3 or TRBV12-4 and TRBJ1-3; D uncertain. V was shortened by 7 bases and J by 4 bases, with 14 bases between the two germline ends. This CDR3 is built from 14 residues.

This clonotype was found a few times. The rearrangement links TRBV28 to TRBJ1-1; a possible D gene is TRBD1 (5 bases). Germline-derived CDR1 and CDR2 are MDHEN and SYDVKM. Trimming took off 5 bases at V and 2 bases at J, with 15 bases between the two ends. This CDR3 region has 15 residues. CDR3 sequence reads: CASSPQGLLNTEAFF. CDR3 sequence (DNA): TGTGCCAGCAGTCCCCAGGGTCTGTTAAACACTGAAGCTTTCTTT. The full variable domain, rest sourced from reference TRBV28 and TRBJ1-1, is DVKVTQSSRYLVKRTGEKVFLECVQDMDHENMFWYRQDPGLGLRLIYFSYDVKMKEKGDIPEGYSVSREKKERFSLILESASTNQTSMYLCASSPQGLLNTEAFFGQGTRLTVV.

This clonotype has more than one count but fewer than ten. A much larger clone differs by one base, so this may be a read error. The DNA for the CDR3 is TGTGCCAGCAGCATCGGACAGAACACTGAAGCTTTCTTT. Translating it yields CASSIGQNTEAFF. The rearrangement joins TRBV11-2 to TRBJ1-1; D perhaps matches TRBD1 (5 bases). The CDR3 is 13 residues long. V lost 5 bases and J 1 base, leaving 8 bases between the germline ends. Germline lookup yields CDR1 SGHAT and CDR2 FQNNGV.

Many counts were recorded for this clonotype. This chain joins TRBV7-2 and TRBJ2-7; TRBD2 agrees at 14 bases. This CDR3 is 16 amino acids long. CDR1 is SGHTA, CDR2 FQGNSA, per germline. V lost 3 bases and J lost 3; bases outside the gene matches: 4. The DNA for the CDR3 is TGTGCCAGCAGCTTGGGGGGACTAGCGGGGGACTACGAGCAGTACGTC. It is translated as CASSLGGLAGDYEQYV.

This clonotype appeared many times. V gene TRBV12-3 or TRBV12-4 combines with J gene TRBJ1-1; 7 bases are a match to TRBD1. This CDR3 region has 14 residues. V lost 3 bases to trimming and J lost 1 base; unmatched junction nucleotides: 2. Written as DNA, the CDR3 is TGTGCCAGCAGTTTTCAGGGGGGGAACACTGAAGCTTTCTTT. Translation gives CASSFQGGNTEAFF.

This clonotype showed up many times. V is TRBV7-2 and J is TRBJ2-5; possible D gene TRBD2, 5 bases. V was pared by 1 base and J by 9 bases, with 12 bases between. The CDR3 is 13 amino acids. From germline, CDR1 is SGHTA and CDR2 FQGNSA. CDR3 sequence reads: CASSLEVGVPQYF. CDR3 nucleotide sequence: TGTGCCAGCAGCTTAGAAGTCGGGGTCCCCCAGTACTTC.

This clonotype came up a few times. As DNA, the CDR3 is TGCAGTGCTAGCCGGCGCAGTGGGGGCACAGATACGCAGTATTTT. It is translated as CSASRRSGGTDTQYF. This rearrangement joins TRBV20-1 to TRBJ2-3; D remains ambiguous. Trimming took off 3 bases at V and 1 base at J, with 14 bases between the two ends. There are 15 residues in the CDR3. Germline loops: CDR1 DFQATT, CDR2 SNEGSKA (reference sequence).

This clonotype was observed a few times. V is TRBV7-2 and J is TRBJ2-6; weak D call: TRBD2 (5 bases). CDR1 is SGHTA, CDR2 FQGNSA, per germline. This CDR3 is 15 amino acids long. Trimming took off 3 bases at V and 3 bases at J, with 9 bases between the two ends. The CDR3 DNA sequence: TGTGCCAGCAGCTTGGACTTCTTTGGGGCCAACGTCCTGACTTTC. It specifies CASSLDFFGANVLTF.

This clonotype has ten or more counts. The chain has TRBV7-8 and TRBJ2-1; no definite D call. Trimming cost V 1 base and J 8 bases, with 15 bases left between them. The CDR3 length is 15 residues. CDR1 and CDR2 from the germline V gene are SGHVS and FQNEAQ. The CDR3 region has the DNA TGTGCCAGCAGCTTAGGAAAGCCCCTGCGCGATGAGCAGTTCTTC. It translates to CASSLGKPLRDEQFF. Drawing the rest from reference TRBV7-8 and TRBJ2-1, the complete variable domain is GAGVSQSPRYKVAKRGQDVALRCDPISGHVSLFWYQQALGQGPEFLTYFQNEAQLDKSGLPSDRFFAERPEGSVSTLKIQRTQQEDSAVYLCASSLGKPLRDEQFFGPGTRLTVL.

This sequence joins TRBV28 and TRBJ1-5; D is possibly TRBD1 (5 bases). Germline lookup yields CDR1 MDHEN and CDR2 SYDVKM. V was pared by 4 bases and J by 3 bases, with 19 bases between. CDR3 size: 17 residues. Here the CDR3 reads CASSSRDPGYTNQPQHF. The CDR3, as DNA: TGTGCCAGCAGTTCCCGGGACCCGGGGTATACCAATCAGCCCCAGCATTTT.